The source of this TCR beta chain is a study of shared T cell receptors in the human thymus. Profiling relied on immunoSEQ multiplex PCR, and the TCRdb table lists in-frame clones only, not all of them. The sample comprises roughly 710,000 clones, approximately 83% of which are singletons, and more than 0.01% rests with the top ten. The CDR3 has 13 residues. Germline loops: CDR1 LNHDA, CDR2 SQIVND (reference sequence). With 4 bases removed from V and 3 bases from J, the gap between germline ends came to 10 bases. The data also belong to a second study, concerning human thymus T cells. That source notes: Healthy Finnish infants undergoing corrective surgery for congenital heart defects were the donors. Thymic material originated from resections removed in the course of corrective heart surgery. It looked as if thymic and blood repertoires used V and J genes in a biased way. Highly overlapping thymic repertoires among unrelated individuals were reported in related research.

This sequence was found in a girl in the first two years of life with a congenital heart defect. The sequencing sample was made of thymocytes. The V gene is TRBV19, the J gene TRBJ2-7, with D possibly TRBD1 on 5 matching bases. The CDR3 sequence: CASSNSQGYEQYF. Here the CDR3 DNA reads TGTGCCAGTAGTAACTCCCAGGGCTACGAGCAGTACTTC.